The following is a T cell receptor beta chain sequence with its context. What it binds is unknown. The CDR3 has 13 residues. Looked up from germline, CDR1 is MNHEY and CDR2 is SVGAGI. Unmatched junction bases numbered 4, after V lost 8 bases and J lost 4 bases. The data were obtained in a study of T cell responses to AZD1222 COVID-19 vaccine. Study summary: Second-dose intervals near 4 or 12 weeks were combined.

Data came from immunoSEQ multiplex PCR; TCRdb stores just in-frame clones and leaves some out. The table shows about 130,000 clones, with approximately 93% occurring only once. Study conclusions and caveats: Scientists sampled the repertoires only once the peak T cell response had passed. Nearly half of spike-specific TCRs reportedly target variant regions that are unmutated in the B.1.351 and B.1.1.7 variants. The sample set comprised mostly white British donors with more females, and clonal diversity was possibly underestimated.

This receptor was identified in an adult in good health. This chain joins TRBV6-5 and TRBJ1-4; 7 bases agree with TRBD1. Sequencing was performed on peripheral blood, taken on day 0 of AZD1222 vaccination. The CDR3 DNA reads TGTGCCAGCCGACAGGGAGGTAATGAAAAACTGTTTTTT. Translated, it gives CASRQGGNEKLFF.